The next 24 T cell receptor beta chains were all read from a single sample in a study of PD-L1 blockade in urothelial cancer. Profiling relied on immunoSEQ multiplex PCR, and the TCRdb table lists in-frame clones only, not all of them. The table includes around 57,000 clones, more than 80% detected once. The time point is: pretreatment peripheral blood. The material sequenced was PBMCs, taken around atezolizumab (anti-PD-L1) treatment. The receptors shown here come from a man in his 70s with urothelial cancer.

This chain connects TRBV15 to TRBJ1-1; no clear D gene. This CDR3 spans 15 amino acids. The V gene's germline CDR1 is LNHNV and CDR2 YYDKDF (reference sequence). V was cut by 0 bases and J by 7 bases, with 15 bases left in between. The CDR3 sequence is CATSRDTRSSDEAFF. Here the CDR3 DNA reads TGTGCCACCAGCAGAGATACAAGGAGTAGTGATGAAGCTTTCTTT.

The chain employs TRBV4-2 and TRBJ2-7, with a weak D call TRBD1 (5 bases). CDR1 and CDR2 from the germline V gene are LGHNA and YNFKEQ. The V end lost 2 bases, the J end lost 2 bases, and 16 bases lay between the germline ends. This CDR3 contains 16 residues. The CDR3 nucleotides read TGTGCCAGCAGCCAATTCTTGGGGCAGGGCGCCTACGAGCAGTACTTC. This gives the protein CASSQFLGQGAYEQYF.

This chain uses TRBV30 with TRBJ2-3; D is perhaps TRBD2 (5 bases). The V and J ends lost 3 bases and 6 bases respectively, with 16 bases between them. In germline, CDR1 is GTSNPN, CDR2 SVGIG (reference sequence). The CDR3 covers 14 residues. The CDR3 is CAWRAGLPSDTQYF. In DNA form, the CDR3 reads TGTGCCTGGAGAGCAGGACTTCCCTCGGATACGCAGTATTTT. The whole variable domain, filled in from reference TRBV30 and TRBJ2-3, reads SQTIHQWPATLVQPVGSPLSLECTVEGTSNPNLYWYRQAAGRGLQLLFYSVGIGQISSEVPQNLSASRPQDRQFILSSKKLLLSDSGFYLCAWRAGLPSDTQYFGPGTRLTVL.

The chain recombines TRBV5-6 with TRBJ2-7, with 10 bases identical to TRBD2. The V gene end was trimmed by 4 bases and the J gene end by 6 bases; junction bases not matched to a gene: 13. CDR1 is SGHDT and CDR2 is YYEEEE in the germline V gene. This CDR3 comprises 16 residues. The CDR3 DNA reads as TGTGCCAGCAGCCCTGAAAGAGAGCGGGAGGGCTCCGAGCAGTACTTC. Translated, it gives CASSPEREREGSEQYF.

The chain joins TRBV7-2 to TRBJ2-1; D perhaps matches TRBD1 (6 bases). Germline loops: CDR1 SGHTA, CDR2 FQGNSA. Trimming stripped 5 bases from V and 8 bases from J, with 19 bases between. This CDR3 spans 15 amino acids. The CDR3, as DNA: TGTGCCAGCAGCCCGATGACAGGTACGGCCGATGAGCAGTTCTTC. This codes for CASSPMTGTADEQFF.

This clone was seen once. The germline gene is not matched at one end of the junction; a read error may be the cause. This chain joins TRBV11-2 and TRBJ2-5; no clear D. The CDR3 runs to 14 residues. Germline CDR1 reads SGHAT; CDR2 reads FQNNGV. The CDR3 DNA reads TGTGCCAGCAGCTCCGCGACTGTTAGATTGGCCGTGGACTTC. As protein: CASSSATVRLAVDF.

This clone was seen only once. V is TRBV5-1 and J is TRBJ2-1; TRBD1 aligns across 9 bases. J was trimmed by 5 bases and V by 3 bases; bases with no gene match: 6. The CDR3 spans 15 residues. CDR1 and CDR2 from the germline V gene are SGHRS and YFSETQ. The chain's CDR3 is CASSSYRGRNNEQFF. The CDR3 DNA is TGCGCCAGCAGCTCTTACAGGGGGCGAAACAATGAGCAGTTCTTC.

The chain carries TRBV18 and TRBJ2-6; no reliable D call. The CDR3 is 15 residues long. Trimming shortened V by 6 bases and J by 1 base, and 10 bases separated the two germline ends. Germline assignment: CDR1 KGHSH and CDR2 LQKENI. In nucleotides, the CDR3 is TGTGCCAGCTCCCTGTCCACTTCTGGGGCCAACGTCCTGACTTTC. This gives the protein CASSLSTSGANVLTF.

The count of this clone is one. The DNA of the CDR3 is TGTGCCAGCAGTTACGAAGGGGGACAGCCCCAGCATTTT. Its protein product is CASSYEGGQPQHF. The genes are TRBV4-2 and TRBJ1-5, with D maybe TRBD1 (6 bases). Looked up from germline, CDR1 is LGHNA and CDR2 is YNFKEQ. Trimming took off 6 bases at V and 7 bases at J, with 13 bases between the two ends. The CDR3 runs to 13 residues.

This rearrangement joins TRBV19 to TRBJ2-3; TRBD2 matches 7 bases. The CDR3 covers 13 residues. The germline CDR1 and CDR2 sequences are LNHDA and SQIVND (reference sequence). The ends lost 5 bases at V and 6 bases at J; junction bases unmatched: 5. CDR3 loop: CASSSSGADTQYF. CDR3 DNA: TGTGCCAGTAGTTCCAGCGGGGCTGATACGCAGTATTTT.

The chain carries TRBV21-1 and TRBJ2-7; the table calls TRBD2, which could not be checked here. TRBV21-1 is an annotated pseudogene. The CDR3 has 15 amino acids. The CDR3 DNA sequence: TGTGCCAGCAGCAAACGGAGGTTACCATCCTACGAGCAGTACTTC. It codes for CASSKRRLPSYEQYF.

The table lists this clone with a few counts. The J gene is TRBJ2-2, the V gene TRBV6-1; 7 bases line up with TRBD1. With 7 bases clipped from V and 0 bases from J, the junction kept 5 bases outside the gene matches. CDR1 is MNHNS, CDR2 SASEGT, per germline. The CDR3 has 15 amino acids. Here the CDR3 DNA reads TGTGCCAGCATACGACAGGGACCGAACACCGGGGAGCTGTTTTTT. The encoded protein is CASIRQGPNTGELFF.

The V and J genes are TRBV11-2 and TRBJ2-5, with TRBD2 identical over 11 bases. This CDR3 has 16 amino acids. The germline gives CDR1 SGHAT, CDR2 FQNNGV. Germline trimming cut 1 base from V and 5 bases from J; bases unmatched to any gene: 6. The CDR3 sequence is CASSLGGSGRAETQYF. The CDR3 DNA is TGTGCCAGCAGCTTAGGGGGTAGCGGGAGGGCGGAGACCCAGTACTTC.

The chain links TRBV30 to TRBJ2-7; D might be TRBD2 (5 bases). The CDR3 runs to 11 residues. In germline, CDR1 is GTSNPN, CDR2 SVGIG (reference sequence). Deletions cut 5 bases from V and 4 bases from J, with 9 bases between. The CDR3 reads CAWSAGYEQYF. The DNA for the CDR3 is TGTGCCTGGTCGGCGGGTTACGAGCAGTACTTC.

This clone has just one count. The chain combines TRBV9 with TRBJ2-7; TRBD1 agrees at 10 bases. Germline trimming cut 2 bases from V and 7 bases from J; bases unmatched to any gene: 9. This CDR3 has 15 residues. CDR1 SGDLS and CDR2 YYNGEE come from the germline V gene. Here the CDR3 reads CASSVNERGQGEQYF. CDR3 nucleotide sequence: TGTGCCAGCAGCGTCAATGAACGGGGACAGGGGGAGCAGTACTTC.

The genes are TRBV19 and TRBJ2-3; D perhaps matches TRBD1 (5 bases). The V end was cut by 6 bases, the J end by 0 bases, with 13 bases between. The germline gives CDR1 LNHDA, CDR2 SQIVND (reference sequence). The CDR3 is 15 residues long. In DNA, the CDR3 is TGTGCCAGTAGCTGGGGCAGCTCTAGCACAGATACGCAGTATTTT. The encoded protein is CASSWGSSSTDTQYF.

The chain employs TRBV30 and TRBJ2-7; perhaps TRBD1 as D (6 bases). Trimming took 3 bases from V and 7 from J, leaving 13 bases between them. Germline V gene lookup returns CDR1 GTSNPN and CDR2 SVGIG (reference sequence). The CDR3 extends over 12 amino acids. The CDR3: CAWRKGQGEQYF. Written as DNA, the CDR3 is TGTGCCTGGAGGAAAGGGCAGGGGGAGCAGTACTTC.

The V gene is TRBV7-2, the J gene TRBJ1-4; the D gene is possibly TRBD1 (5 bases). There are 15 residues in the CDR3. Germline V CDR1 and CDR2: SGHTA, FQGNSA. Trimming removed 5 bases at V and 2 bases at J, with 12 bases between. The CDR3 sequence: CASSPTGPTNEKLFF. In nucleotides, the CDR3 is TGTGCCAGCAGCCCAACAGGACCTACTAATGAAAAACTGTTTTTT.

The CDR3 DNA sequence: TGTGCCAGCAGCTTATTTCGAGGGCAGCTCCATTTT. Amino acids: CASSLFRGQLHF. This chain joins TRBV11-2 and TRBJ1-5; no definite D call. Germline V gene data show CDR1 as SGHAT and CDR2 as FQNNGV. Trimming removed 2 bases from V and 16 bases from J, with 15 bases in between. CDR3 size: 12 residues.

This clone was picked up a small number of times. The chain carries TRBV18 and TRBJ1-6, with a weak D call TRBD1 (5 bases). Trimming stripped 6 bases from V and 2 bases from J, with 11 bases between. The CDR3 totals 15 residues. The germline gives CDR1 KGHSH, CDR2 LQKENI. CDR3 protein: CASSEGVTYNSPLHF. DNA for the CDR3: TGTGCCAGCTCCGAAGGGGTTACCTATAATTCACCCCTCCACTTT.

The chain couples TRBV28 to TRBJ1-3; no firm D call. The V end lost 4 bases, the J end lost 2 bases, and 12 bases lay between the germline ends. Germline-derived CDR1 and CDR2 are MDHEN and SYDVKM. The CDR3 loop spans 15 amino acids. The CDR3 here is CASSYPRGTGNTIYF. CDR3 nucleotide sequence: TGTGCCAGCAGTTACCCCCGGGGAACTGGAAACACCATATATTTT.

This clone is a singleton in its sample. The V and J genes are TRBV30 and TRBJ2-3; 7 bases agree with TRBD2. CDR3 length: 15 residues. Germline assignment: CDR1 GTSNPN and CDR2 SVGIG (reference sequence). V was pared by 0 bases and J by 1 base, with 4 bases of the junction left unmatched. The CDR3 DNA reads as TGTGCCTGGAGTGTAAGAAGCGGGGGCACAGATACGCAGTATTTT. It specifies CAWSVRSGGTDTQYF.

The rearrangement joins TRBV20-1 to TRBJ1-1; unclear D gene. Germline V gene lookup returns CDR1 DFQATT and CDR2 SNEGSKA (reference sequence). The germline V and J ends were trimmed by 5 bases and 3 bases, with 7 bases remaining between them. The CDR3 totals 11 residues. This chain's CDR3 is CSALRDTEAFF. The CDR3, as DNA: TGCAGTGCTCTGCGGGACACTGAAGCTTTCTTT.

The chain joins TRBV30 to TRBJ1-4; D remains ambiguous. This CDR3 contains 12 residues. The germline gives CDR1 GTSNPN, CDR2 SVGIG (reference sequence). Trimming removed 1 base at V and 7 bases at J, with 7 bases between. The CDR3 sequence is CAWSAGFEKLFF. The DNA for the CDR3 is TGTGCCTGGAGTGCCGGGTTTGAAAAACTGTTTTTT.